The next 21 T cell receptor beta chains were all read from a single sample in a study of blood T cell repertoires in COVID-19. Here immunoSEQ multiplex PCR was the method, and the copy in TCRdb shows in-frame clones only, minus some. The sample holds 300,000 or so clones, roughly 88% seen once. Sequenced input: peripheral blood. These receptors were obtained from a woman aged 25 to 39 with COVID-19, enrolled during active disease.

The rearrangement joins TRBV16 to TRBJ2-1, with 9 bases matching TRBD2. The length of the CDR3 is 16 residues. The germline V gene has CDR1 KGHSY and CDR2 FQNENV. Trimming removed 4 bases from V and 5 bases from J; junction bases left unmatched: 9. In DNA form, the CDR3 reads TGTGCCAGCAGCCTAAACGGGGCGGGAGGGCACAATGAGCAGTTCTTC. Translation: CASSLNGAGGHNEQFF.

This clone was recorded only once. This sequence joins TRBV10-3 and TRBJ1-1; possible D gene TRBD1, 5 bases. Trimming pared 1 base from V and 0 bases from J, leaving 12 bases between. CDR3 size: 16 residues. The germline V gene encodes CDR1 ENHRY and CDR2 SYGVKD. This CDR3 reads CAISEFERGMNTEAFF. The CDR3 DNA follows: TGTGCCATCAGTGAGTTCGAAAGGGGTATGAACACTGAAGCTTTCTTT.

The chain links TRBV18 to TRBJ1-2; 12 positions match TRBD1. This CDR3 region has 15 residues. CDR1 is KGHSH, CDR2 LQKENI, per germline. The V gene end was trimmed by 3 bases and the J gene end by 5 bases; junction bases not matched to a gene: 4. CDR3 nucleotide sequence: TGTGCCAGCTCACCGGGGACAGGGGGCGTGTATGGCTACACCTTC. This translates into CASSPGTGGVYGYTF.

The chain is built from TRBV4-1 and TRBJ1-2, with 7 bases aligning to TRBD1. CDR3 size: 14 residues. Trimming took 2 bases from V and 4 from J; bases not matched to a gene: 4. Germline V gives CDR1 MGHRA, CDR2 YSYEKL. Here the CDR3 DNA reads TGCGCCAGCAGCCAAAACAGGGGAGGCTATGGCTACACCTTC. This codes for CASSQNRGGYGYTF.

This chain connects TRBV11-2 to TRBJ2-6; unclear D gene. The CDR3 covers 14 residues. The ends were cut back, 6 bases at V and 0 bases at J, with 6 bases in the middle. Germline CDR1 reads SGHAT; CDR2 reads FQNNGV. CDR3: CASSLLSGANVLTF. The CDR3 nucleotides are TGTGCCAGCAGTCTCCTCTCTGGGGCCAACGTCCTGACTTTC.

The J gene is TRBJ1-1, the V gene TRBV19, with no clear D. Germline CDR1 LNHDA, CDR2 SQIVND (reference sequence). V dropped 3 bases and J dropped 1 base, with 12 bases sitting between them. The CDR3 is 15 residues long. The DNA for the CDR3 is TGTGCCAGTAGTATTATCGGACTCTCGAACACTGAAGCTTTCTTT. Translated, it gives CASSIIGLSNTEAFF.

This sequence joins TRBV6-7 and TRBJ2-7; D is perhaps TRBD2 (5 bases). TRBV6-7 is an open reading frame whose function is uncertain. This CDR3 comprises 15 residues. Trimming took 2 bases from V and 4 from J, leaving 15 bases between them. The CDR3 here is CASSYPEEARYEQYF. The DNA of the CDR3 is TGTGCCAGCAGTTACCCAGAGGAGGCTCGATACGAGCAGTACTTC.

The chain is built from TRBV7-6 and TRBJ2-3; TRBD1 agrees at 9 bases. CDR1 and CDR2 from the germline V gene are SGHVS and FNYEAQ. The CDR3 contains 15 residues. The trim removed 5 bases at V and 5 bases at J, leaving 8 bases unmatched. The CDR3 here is CASSPQGQGIDTQYF. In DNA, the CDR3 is TGTGCCAGCAGCCCCCAGGGACAGGGAATAGATACGCAGTATTTT.

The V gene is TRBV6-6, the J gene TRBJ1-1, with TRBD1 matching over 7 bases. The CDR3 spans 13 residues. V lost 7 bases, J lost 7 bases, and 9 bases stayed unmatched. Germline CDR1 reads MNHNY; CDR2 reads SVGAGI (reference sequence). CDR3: CASTQGEYNEAFF. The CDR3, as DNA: TGTGCCAGCACCCAGGGGGAGTACAATGAAGCTTTCTTT.

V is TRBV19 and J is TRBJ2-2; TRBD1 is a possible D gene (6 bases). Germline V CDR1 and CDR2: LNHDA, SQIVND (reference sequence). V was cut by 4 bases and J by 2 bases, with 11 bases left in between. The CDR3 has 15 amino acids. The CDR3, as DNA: TGTGCCAGTAGTACAGGACAGACAAACACCGGGGAGCTGTTTTTT. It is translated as CASSTGQTNTGELFF.

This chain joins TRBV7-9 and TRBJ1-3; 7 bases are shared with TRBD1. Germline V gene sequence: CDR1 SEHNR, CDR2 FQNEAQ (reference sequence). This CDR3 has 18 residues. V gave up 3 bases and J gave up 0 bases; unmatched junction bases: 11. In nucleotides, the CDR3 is TGTGCCAGCAGCTTTGGGGCAGGGGGGAAAACCTCTGGAAACACCATATATTTT. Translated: CASSFGAGGKTSGNTIYF.

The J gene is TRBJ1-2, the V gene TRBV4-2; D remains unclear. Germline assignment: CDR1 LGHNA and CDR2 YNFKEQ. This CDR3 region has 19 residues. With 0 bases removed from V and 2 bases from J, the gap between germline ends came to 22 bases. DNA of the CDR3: TGTGCCAGCAGCCAAGATCTTGCGAGCGGAGGGCGGACGAACTATGGCTACACCTTC. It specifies CASSQDLASGGRTNYGYTF.

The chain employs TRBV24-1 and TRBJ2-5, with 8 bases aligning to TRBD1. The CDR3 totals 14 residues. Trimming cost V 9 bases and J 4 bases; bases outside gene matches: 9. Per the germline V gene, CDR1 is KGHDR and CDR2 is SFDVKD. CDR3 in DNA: TGTGCCACCTGGACAGGGCTGGCGGGAGAGACCCAGTACTTC. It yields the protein CATWTGLAGETQYF.

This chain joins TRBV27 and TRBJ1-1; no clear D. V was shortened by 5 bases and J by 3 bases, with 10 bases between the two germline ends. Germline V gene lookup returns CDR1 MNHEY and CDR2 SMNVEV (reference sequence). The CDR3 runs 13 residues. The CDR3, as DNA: TGTGCCAGCAGTCAAATCCGGTACACTGAAGCTTTCTTT. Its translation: CASSQIRYTEAFF.

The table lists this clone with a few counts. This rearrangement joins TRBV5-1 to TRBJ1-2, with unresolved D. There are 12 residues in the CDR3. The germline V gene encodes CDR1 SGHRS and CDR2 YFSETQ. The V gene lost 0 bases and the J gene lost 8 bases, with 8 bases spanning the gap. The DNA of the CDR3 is TGCGCCAGCAGCTTGGACAGACAAGGCTACACCTTC. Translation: CASSLDRQGYTF.

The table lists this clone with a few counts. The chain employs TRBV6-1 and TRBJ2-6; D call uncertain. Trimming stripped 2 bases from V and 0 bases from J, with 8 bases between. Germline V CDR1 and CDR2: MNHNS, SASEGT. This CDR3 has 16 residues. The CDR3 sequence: CASSERPGSGANVLTF. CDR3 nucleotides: TGTGCCAGCAGTGAAAGGCCGGGCTCTGGGGCCAACGTCCTGACTTTC.

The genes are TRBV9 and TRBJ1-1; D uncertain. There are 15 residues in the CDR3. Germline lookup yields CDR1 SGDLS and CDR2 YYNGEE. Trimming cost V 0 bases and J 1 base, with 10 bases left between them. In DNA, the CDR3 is TGTGCCAGCAGCGTAGTGGAGGCAGCGAACACTGAAGCTTTCTTT. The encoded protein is CASSVVEAANTEAFF.

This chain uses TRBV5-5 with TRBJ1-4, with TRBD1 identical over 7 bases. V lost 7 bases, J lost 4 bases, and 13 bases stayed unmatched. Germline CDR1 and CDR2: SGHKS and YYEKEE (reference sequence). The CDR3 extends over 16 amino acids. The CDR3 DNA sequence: TGTGCCAGCCGCCGCGTTGGGACAGCCCTTAATGAAAAACTGTTTTTT. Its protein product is CASRRVGTALNEKLFF. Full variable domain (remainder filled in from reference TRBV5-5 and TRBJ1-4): DAGVTQSPTHLIKTRGQQVTLRCSPISGHKSVSWYQQVLGQGPQFIFQYYEKEERGRGNFPDRFSARQFPNYSSELNVNALLLGDSALYLCASRRVGTALNEKLFFGSGTQLSVL.

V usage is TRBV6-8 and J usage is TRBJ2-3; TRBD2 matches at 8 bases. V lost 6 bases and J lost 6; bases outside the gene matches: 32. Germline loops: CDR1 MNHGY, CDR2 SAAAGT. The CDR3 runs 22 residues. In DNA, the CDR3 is TGTGCCAGCAGGGGGTCCAGCGGGAGTGAAAAAAGAAACGCTCCAGAAGTGGATACGCAGTATTTT. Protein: CASRGSSGSEKRNAPEVDTQYF.

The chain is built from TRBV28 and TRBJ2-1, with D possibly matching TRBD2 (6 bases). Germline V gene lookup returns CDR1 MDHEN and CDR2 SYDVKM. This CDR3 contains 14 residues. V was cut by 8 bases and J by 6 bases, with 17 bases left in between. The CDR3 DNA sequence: TGTGCCAGCCATCGGATACTAGCTGGCAATGAGCAGTTCTTC. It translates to CASHRILAGNEQFF.

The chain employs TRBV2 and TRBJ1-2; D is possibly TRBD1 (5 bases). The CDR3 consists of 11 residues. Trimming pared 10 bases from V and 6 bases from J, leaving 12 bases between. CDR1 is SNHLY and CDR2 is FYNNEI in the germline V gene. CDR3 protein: CATFGGNGYTF. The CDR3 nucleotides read TGTGCCACCTTCGGGGGGAATGGCTACACCTTC. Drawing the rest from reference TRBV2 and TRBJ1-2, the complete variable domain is EPEVTQTPSHQVTQMGQEVILRCVPISNHLYFYWYRQILGQKVEFLVSFYNNEISEKSEIFDDQFSVERPDGSNFTLKIRSTKLEDSAMYFCATFGGNGYTFGSGTRLTVV.